This T cell receptor (beta chain) was captured in a study of T cell clonality in common variable immunodeficiency. Study-level points and caveats: Common variable immunodeficiency TCR beta sequences reportedly had fewer deletions and N-nucleotide insertions.

Concerning this clone itself: Antigen unknown.

Heparinized whole blood, 5 to 8 ml, came from each donor. Here immunoSEQ multiplex PCR was the method, and the copy in TCRdb shows in-frame clones only, minus some. The sample has about 47,000 clones, none seen only once; the top ten hold about 2%. The sequencing sample was made of peripheral blood mononuclear cells. This sequence originates from a person aged 18 to 70 in good health.

CDR3 sequence reads: CAAGWDEQFF. The sequenced part of the CDR3 DNA is TGTGCCGCAGGCTGGGATGAG. The chain links TRBV30 to TRBJ2-1; D not resolved. The sequenced fragment ends 3 residues before the CDR3 boundary, so the rest is inferred from the germline J gene. The germline V and J ends were trimmed by 8 bases and 8 bases, with 10 bases remaining between them. Germline V lookup: CDR1 GTSNPN, CDR2 SVGIG (reference sequence). The CDR3 is made up of 10 amino acids.